What follows are 14 T cell receptor beta chains derived from one specimen sequenced in a study of blood T cell repertoires in COVID-19. TCRdb's copy holds only in-frame clones and misses some; the assay was immunoSEQ multiplex PCR. The sample carries about 310,000 clones, roughly 87% recorded once. Sequenced material: peripheral blood. The receptor set was obtained from a man aged 50 to 60 with active or convalescent COVID-19.

The V call is TRBV7-2, the J call TRBJ2-7; D might be TRBD2 (5 bases). The CDR3 length is 12 residues. The V end was cut by 5 bases, the J end by 6 bases, with 11 bases between. The germline CDR1 and CDR2 sequences are SGHTA and FQGNSA. The CDR3 loop reads CASSPRTGEQYF. CDR3 nucleotides: TGTGCCAGCAGCCCCCGGACTGGCGAGCAGTACTTC.

The chain has TRBV3-1 (or the pseudogene TRBV3-2) and TRBJ1-2; 8 bases match TRBD1. V lost 2 bases, J lost 5 bases, and 4 bases stayed unmatched. CDR3 size: 14 residues. The germline V gene encodes CDR1 LGHDT and CDR2 YNNKEL (reference sequence). The CDR3 loop reads CASSQQQGGYGYTF. The DNA for the CDR3 is TGTGCCAGCAGCCAACAACAGGGGGGATATGGCTACACCTTC.

V is TRBV19 and J is TRBJ1-1; possibly TRBD1 for D (5 bases). This CDR3 is built from 14 residues. Trimming pared 2 bases from V and 5 bases from J, leaving 12 bases between. Germline-derived CDR1 and CDR2 are LNHDA and SQIVND (reference sequence). The DNA of the CDR3 is TGTGCCAGTAGTATACAGGGAAGTCGGACTGAAGCTTTCTTT. It yields the protein CASSIQGSRTEAFF. The full variable domain, completed using reference TRBV19 and TRBJ1-1, is DGGITQSPKYLFRKEGQNVTLSCEQNLNHDAMYWYRQDPGQGLRLIYYSQIVNDFQKGDIAEGYSVSREKKESFPLTVTSAQKNPTAFYLCASSIQGSRTEAFFGQGTRLTVV.

The chain couples TRBV5-5 to TRBJ1-2, with TRBD1 matching 8 bases. V was clipped by 2 bases and J by 4 bases; unmatched bases: 1. The CDR3 runs 13 residues. Germline assignment: CDR1 SGHKS and CDR2 YYEKEE (reference sequence). This CDR3 reads CASSFGQGYGYTF. In nucleotides, the CDR3 is TGTGCCAGCAGCTTTGGACAGGGCTATGGCTACACCTTC.

This chain joins TRBV6-5 and TRBJ1-6; TRBD1 might be the D (5 bases). This CDR3 is 14 amino acids long. Per the germline V gene, CDR1 is MNHEY and CDR2 is SVGAGI. V was cut by 7 bases and J by 8 bases, with 15 bases left in between. Here the CDR3 reads CASTPRGSDSPLHF. CDR3 nucleotide sequence: TGTGCCAGCACCCCAAGGGGTTCGGATTCACCCCTCCACTTT.

The CDR3: CASSQDPQGSQPQHF. As DNA, the CDR3 is TGTGCCAGCAGCCAAGATCCGCAGGGGAGTCAGCCCCAGCATTTT. The chain joins TRBV4-2 to TRBJ1-5, with a weak D call TRBD1 (6 bases). Trimming cost V 0 bases and J 6 bases, with 12 bases left between them. Germline V gene lookup returns CDR1 LGHNA and CDR2 YNFKEQ. The CDR3 spans 15 residues.

The V call is TRBV5-4, the J call TRBJ1-1; perhaps TRBD1 as D (5 bases). V lost 0 bases and J 3 bases, leaving 12 bases between the germline ends. The CDR3 length is 15 residues. CDR1 and CDR2 from the germline V gene are SGHNT and YYREEE (reference sequence). The CDR3 protein is CASSLARGGDTEAFF. The DNA for the CDR3 is TGTGCCAGCAGCTTGGCTCGCGGGGGAGACACTGAAGCTTTCTTT. The full variable domain, in which reference TRBV5-4 and TRBJ1-1 provide the parts outside the CDR3, is ETGVTQSPTHLIKTRGQQVTLRCSSQSGHNTVSWYQQALGQGPQFIFQYYREEENGRGNFPPRFSGLQFPNYSSELNVNALELDDSALYLCASSLARGGDTEAFFGQGTRLTVV.

The chain employs TRBV28 and TRBJ2-7, with D maybe TRBD2 (6 bases). V was trimmed by 7 bases and J by 6 bases, leaving 16 bases between them. CDR3 length equals 13 residues. Germline V gene data show CDR1 as MDHEN and CDR2 as SYDVKM. As DNA, the CDR3 is TGTGCCAGCACCGGCGGGGCCCCCGGCGAGCAGTACTTC. This codes for CASTGGAPGEQYF.

The chain carries TRBV29-1 and TRBJ1-1; weak D call: TRBD1 (6 bases). With 1 base removed from V and 4 bases from J, the gap between germline ends came to 13 bases. This CDR3 spans 14 amino acids. Germline assignment: CDR1 SQVTM and CDR2 ANQGSEA. CDR3 sequence: CSVEVTGLATEAFF. The CDR3 coding sequence is TGCAGCGTTGAAGTTACAGGGCTGGCCACTGAAGCTTTCTTT.

V gene TRBV29-1 combines with J gene TRBJ1-4, with a possible D match to TRBD1 (5 bases). CDR3 size: 11 residues. Trimming cost V 5 bases and J 15 bases, with 16 bases left between them. Germline CDR1 SQVTM, CDR2 ANQGSEA. CDR3 amino acids: CSVQGVGGVFF. DNA of the CDR3: TGCAGCGTTCAGGGAGTGGGGGGGGTGTTTTTT.

J is TRBJ2-2 and V is TRBV7-2; D may be TRBD2 (6 bases). Germline V gene data show CDR1 as SGHTA and CDR2 as FQGNSA. The CDR3 is 16 amino acids. Trimming pared 6 bases from V and 7 bases from J, leaving 21 bases between. The CDR3 loop is CASSLNGPQAGGELFF. In DNA, the CDR3 is TGTGCCAGCAGTCTTAATGGGCCCCAAGCGGGCGGGGAGCTGTTTTTT.

This sequence joins TRBV6-5 and TRBJ1-1; TRBD1 matches 7 bases. The CDR3 runs 16 residues. V shed 2 bases and J 1 base; nucleotides not matched to a gene: 7. Looked up from germline, CDR1 is MNHEY and CDR2 is SVGAGI. The CDR3: CASSYPVGQKNTEAFF. The CDR3 DNA is TGTGCCAGCAGTTACCCTGTGGGACAGAAGAACACTGAAGCTTTCTTT.

This clone was seen only once. Distinct nucleotide sequences in the sample also encode this CDR3. The rearrangement links TRBV9 to TRBJ1-2; D might be TRBD1 (6 bases). Germline lookup yields CDR1 SGDLS and CDR2 YYNGEE. Trimming took 0 bases from V and 2 from J, leaving 8 bases between them. This CDR3 comprises 14 residues. Here the CDR3 DNA reads TGTGCCAGCAGCGTAGGGCAGGGGAACTATGGCTACACCTTC. The encoded protein is CASSVGQGNYGYTF.

The rearrangement links TRBV29-1 to TRBJ2-3, with D maybe TRBD2 (7 bases). The ends were cut back, 5 bases at V and 2 bases at J, with 17 bases in the middle. The CDR3 extends over 15 amino acids. CDR1 SQVTM and CDR2 ANQGSEA come from the germline V gene. This CDR3 is CSVKGWAGATDTQYF. The CDR3 nucleotides are TGCAGCGTTAAGGGTTGGGCGGGGGCCACAGATACGCAGTATTTT.